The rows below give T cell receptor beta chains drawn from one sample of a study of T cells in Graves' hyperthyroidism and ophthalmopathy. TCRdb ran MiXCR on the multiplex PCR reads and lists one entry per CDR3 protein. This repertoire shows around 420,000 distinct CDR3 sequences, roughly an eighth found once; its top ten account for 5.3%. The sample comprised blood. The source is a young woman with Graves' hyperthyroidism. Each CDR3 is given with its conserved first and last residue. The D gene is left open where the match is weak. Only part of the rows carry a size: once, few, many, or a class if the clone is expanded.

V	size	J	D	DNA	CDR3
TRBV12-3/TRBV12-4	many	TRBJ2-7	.	TGTGCCAGCAGTTTAGGGACAGTGGGCGAGCAGTACTTC	CASSLGTVGEQYF
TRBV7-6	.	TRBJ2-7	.	TGTGCCAGCAGCCCCCGTTCCGGGACTCCCTACGAGCAGTACTTC	CASSPRSGTPYEQYF
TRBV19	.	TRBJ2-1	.	TGTGCCAGTAGTATATACACCTCCTCCTACAATGAGCAGTTCTTC	CASSIYTSSYNEQFF
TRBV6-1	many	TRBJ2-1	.	TGTGCCAGCAGTTATGTATCAAGCTCCTACAATGAGCAGTTCTTC	CASSYVSSSYNEQFF
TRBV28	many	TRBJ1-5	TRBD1	TGTGCCAGCGCTAAACGACCTATACCGGGACAGTTCACCAATCAGCCCCAGCATTTT	CASAKRPIPGQFTNQPQHF
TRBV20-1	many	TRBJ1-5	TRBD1	TGCAGTGCTAGCTGGACAGGGGCTAATAGCAATCAGCCCCAGCATTTT	CSASWTGANSNQPQHF
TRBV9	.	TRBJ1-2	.	TGTGCCAGCAGCCCGTCAGAGGGCGGCTATGGCTACACCTTC	CASSPSEGGYGYTF
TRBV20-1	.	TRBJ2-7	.	TGCAGTGCTAGTCCAGCGGAGTTTTCCTACGAGCAGTACTTC	CSASPAEFSYEQYF
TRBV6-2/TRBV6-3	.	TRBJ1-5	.	TGTGCCAGCTCTAGTTTGGCAGGGCCCAGGCAGCCCCAGCATTTT	CASSSLAGPRQPQHF
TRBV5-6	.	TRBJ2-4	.	TGTGCCAGCAGCGTAGACATCCCTGAGCTCTCCAGAGCCAAAAACATTCAGTACTTC	CASSVDIPELSRAKNIQYF
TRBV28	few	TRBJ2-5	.	TGTGCCAGCAGTCTCGGGACACTGGCGTACTTC	CASSLGTLAYF
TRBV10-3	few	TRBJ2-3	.	TGTGCCATCAGTGAGGGGACAGATACGCAGTATTTT	CAISEGTDTQYF
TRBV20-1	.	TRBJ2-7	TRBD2	TGCAGTGCCTCCGGGGGGAGGACTATAATTTACGAGCAGTACTTC	CSASGGRTIIYEQYF
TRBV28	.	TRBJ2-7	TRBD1	TGTGCCAGCAGGACAGGGGGCAACTCCTACGAGCAGTACTTC	CASRTGGNSYEQYF
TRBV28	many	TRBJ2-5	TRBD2	TGTGCCAGCAGTTATGGGACTAGCGGGAGTCTAGAGACCCAGTACTTC	CASSYGTSGSLETQYF
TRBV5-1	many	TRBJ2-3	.	TGCGCCACCGCCCGAGACTCACGGTCGGATACGCAGTATTTT	CATARDSRSDTQYF
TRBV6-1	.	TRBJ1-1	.	TGTGCCAGCAGCCCCGGGCCAGCCAACACTGAAGCTTTCTTT	CASSPGPANTEAFF
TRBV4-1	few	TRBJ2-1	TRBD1	TGCGCCAGCAGCCAAGAGGCCGGGACAGGGTTTTTTTGGGAGCAGTTCTTC	CASSQEAGTGFFWEQFF
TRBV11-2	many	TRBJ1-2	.	TGTGCCAGCAGCTTAGATCGGGAAACCCGCTACACCTTC	CASSLDRETRYTF
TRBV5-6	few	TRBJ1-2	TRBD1	TGTGCCAGCAGCCCGGACAGGAACTACTATGGCTACACCTTC	CASSPDRNYYGYTF
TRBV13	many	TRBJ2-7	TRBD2	TGTGCCAGCAGCCAGGCTAGCGGGAGGGCCTGGGAGCAGTACTTC	CASSQASGRAWEQYF
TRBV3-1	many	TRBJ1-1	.	TGTGCCAGCAGCCAAAGCCGGGGGGGCACTGAAGCTTTCTTT	CASSQSRGGTEAFF
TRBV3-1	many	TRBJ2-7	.	TGTGCCAGCAGCCAAGATATAAACGAGCAGTACTTC	CASSQDINEQYF
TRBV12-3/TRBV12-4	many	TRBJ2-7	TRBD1	TGTGCCAGCAGTTTAGACAGGGGGAGCTCCTACGAGCAGTACTTC	CASSLDRGSSYEQYF
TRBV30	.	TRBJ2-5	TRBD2	TGTGCCTGGAGTAGGGCAAGCGGGAGGGCCAGAGAGACCCAGTACTTC	CAWSRASGRARETQYF
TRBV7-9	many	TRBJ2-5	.	TGTGCCAGCAGCCCGGGGACTCCCAAGTACTTC	CASSPGTPKYF
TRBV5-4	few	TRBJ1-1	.	TGTGCCAGCAGCTTGGCCGTTGGAGCTTTGAACACTGAAGCTTTCTTT	CASSLAVGALNTEAFF
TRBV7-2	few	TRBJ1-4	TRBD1	TGTGCCAGCAGCCCTAATACATGGGACAGGGGGGGTGAAAAACTGTTTTTT	CASSPNTWDRGGEKLFF
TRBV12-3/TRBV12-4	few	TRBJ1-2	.	TGTGCCAGCAACGGGGGCGGAGGCTACACCTTC	CASNGGGGYTF
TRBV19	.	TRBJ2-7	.	TGTGCCAGTAGACTAGGGGGATCTTCCTACGAGCAGTACTTC	CASRLGGSSYEQYF
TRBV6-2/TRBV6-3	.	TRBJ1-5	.	TGTGCCAGCAGTTACCGAAATCAGCCCCAGCATTTT	CASSYRNQPQHF
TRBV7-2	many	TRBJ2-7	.	TGTGCCAGCAGACCCCCCGGGGGCTACGAGCAGTACTTC	CASRPPGGYEQYF
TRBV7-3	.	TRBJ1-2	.	TGTGCCAGCAGCTTAGCGCCAGGCGACTATGGCTACACCTTC	CASSLAPGDYGYTF
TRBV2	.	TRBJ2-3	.	TGTGCCAGTACCCTGAAACGGGAAGATACGCAGTATTTT	CASTLKREDTQYF
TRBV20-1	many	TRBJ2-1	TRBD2	TGCAGTGCCCAACCTAGCGGGAGTTACAATGAGCAGTTCTTC	CSAQPSGSYNEQFF
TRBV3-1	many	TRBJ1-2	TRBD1	TGTGCCAGCAGCCAGGGGACAGGGGGCGCCGATGGCTACACCTTC	CASSQGTGGADGYTF
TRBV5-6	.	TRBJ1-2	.	TGTGCCAGCAGCTCTGACAGAATCTATGGCTACACCTTC	CASSSDRIYGYTF
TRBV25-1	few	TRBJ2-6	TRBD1	TGTGCCAGCAGAGGACAGGCGATCTCTGGGGCCAACGTCCTGACTTTC	CASRGQAISGANVLTF
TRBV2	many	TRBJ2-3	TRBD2	TGTGCCAGCGACGATCCTAGCGGGAGGGGTGGGGATACGCAGTATTTT	CASDDPSGRGGDTQYF
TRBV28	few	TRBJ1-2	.	TGTGCCAGTCGACAGGTTAACTATGGCTACACCTTC	CASRQVNYGYTF
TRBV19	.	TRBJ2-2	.	TGTGCCAGTAGACCCTGGGGTGGGACCGGGGAGCTGTTTTTT	CASRPWGGTGELFF
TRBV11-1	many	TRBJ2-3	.	TGTGCCAGCAGCTTGATAGGACTTACTGGCGGTACGCAGTATTTT	CASSLIGLTGGTQYF
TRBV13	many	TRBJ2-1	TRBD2	TGTGCCAGCAGCTTCGGACTAGCCATCTCCAATGAGCAGTTCTTC	CASSFGLAISNEQFF
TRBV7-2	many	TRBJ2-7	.	TGTGCCAGCAGCGCTAACTCGGACAGTAGGTACGAGCAGTACTTC	CASSANSDSRYEQYF
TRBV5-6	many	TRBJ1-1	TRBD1	TGTGCCAGCAGCCTCGGCCGGACAGGAGGTTTGGGGGACACTGAAGCTTTCTTT	CASSLGRTGGLGDTEAFF